This T cell receptor (beta chain) was identified during a study of T cells in Graves' hyperthyroidism and ophthalmopathy. General observations from the study: Clonotypes that were expanded in thyroid above 0.001 mostly appeared in blood too. A model using 13 V-J features told ophthalmopathy apart from stable hyperthyroidism.

Amplification yielded TCR beta CDR3 regions, with RNA transcripts as the source. A first-round RT-PCR of the TCR CDR3 used the HTBI primer set. TCRdb ran MiXCR on the multiplex PCR reads and lists one entry per CDR3 protein. The sample includes just over 550,000 distinct CDR3 sequences, roughly 50% of them seen just once. Researchers defined stable Graves' hyperthyroidism as no ophthalmopathy progression within 18 months. A patient was excluded if there was uncontrolled infection, other autoimmune disease, pregnancy or lactation. The CDR3 has 14 residues. V was clipped by 0 bases and J by 2 bases, with 6 bases between them. The germline gives CDR1 SGHRS, CDR2 YFSETQ. On this clonotype itself: Its antigen is unidentified.

What was sequenced was peripheral blood or thyroid tissue (not recorded which). This receptor was identified in a woman aged 18-29 years with Graves' hyperthyroidism. The chain joins TRBV5-1 to TRBJ1-3; maybe TRBD1 (5 bases). DNA of the CDR3: TGCGCCAGCAGCTTGGAACAGGCTGGAAACACCATATATTTT. This gives the protein CASSLEQAGNTIYF.